This T cell receptor beta chain appears in the sequencing data of a study of blood T cells in healthy people across ages. Then a second PCR, running roughly 7 to 12 cycles, was carried out with a sample-barcoded 5' primer and a J-beta primer mix. Each cDNA was tagged by a template-switch adaptor containing 12 random nucleotides. TCRdb passed the 5' RACE reads through MiXCR, listing each CDR3 protein once. The repertoire has 750,000 to 950,000 distinct CDR3 sequences, about 48% of them found once; the top ten carry around 41%. This CDR3 region has 17 residues. Germline V gives CDR1 SNHLY, CDR2 FYNNEI. The V and J ends lost 7 bases and 5 bases respectively, with 27 bases between them. Whole-study results and caveats: PBMCs went unsorted, and a conclusive naive versus antigen-experienced comparison was therefore prevented. Donor CMV status, an unknown factor, possibly confounded changes in expanded clonotypes.

To note about this clonotype: Its matching antigen is unknown.

Per-sample yields of isolated PBMCs were at least 6.5 million. The sequenced material came from blood. The origin of this receptor is a man at least 80 years old in good health. V and J are TRBV2 and TRBJ2-7, with D uncertain. The CDR3 coding sequence is TGTGCCAGCACTGGCCTCGTCGGGCGCCCCTTGGCGCACGAGCAGTACTTC. Translation gives CASTGLVGRPLAHEQYF.